This entry features one T cell receptor beta chain sequence. Its antigen is unknown. The input lacks base qualities; no much larger clone sits a single base away. The immunoSEQ Assay, a bias-controlled multiplex PCR, was used to amplify TCRbeta CDR3 regions from genomic DNA. The paper's data handling went like this. The number of nucleated cells in each sample was estimated by amplification of reference gene primers within the assay. Sequence reads were collapsed and filtered to measure the absolute abundance of every unique TCRbeta CDR3 rearrangement. For each sample, productive Simpson clonality was calculated as the square root of Simpson's diversity index over productive rearrangements. Not all clones reach the TCRdb copy of this immuneACCESS table, which keeps in-frame sequences only. Checked studies attribute under half of the gap to unresolved V genes and leave the rest unexplained. Clone size and V and J calls were adopted from that table, with D and trimming inferred from the DNA. Present in this sample are roughly 500,000 clones, roughly 88% of which were seen just once. The ten largest clones take up roughly 3.2% of the sample.

This record comes from a study of blood T cell repertoires in COVID-19 (dated by TCRdb to between 2020 and 2021). Study-level background: Samples from collaborators originated in the United States, Italy and Spain and spanned both the acute and convalescent phases of COVID-19. The prospective study material was composed of cDNA or gDNA derived from T cells, B-cell-depleted T cells, or PBMCs. Subjects who had been exposed to COVID-19, were actively infected with it, or had recovered from it provided the deeply sampled blood TCRbeta repertoires that made up the dataset. The repertoires were made available in a free public database intended to serve as a resource for research on the immune response to SARS-CoV-2. The samples were drawn from the first 160 participants of the ongoing ImmuneRACE study and from 1,254 subjects provided by 6 global collaborators. Sample metadata almost always included a de-identified subject ID, COVID-19 status, age in years and sex. HLA class I and class II types, where available, came from metadata supplied by the sample provider rather than from assay-based typing. Overall study outcomes, separate from this receptor: The amount of clinical and demographic metadata varied by source and participant and was provided uncurated.

Whole blood was collected in K2EDTA tubes by collaborating institutions according to the institutions' own protocols. For TCRbeta analysis, collaborator samples were shipped as frozen whole blood, as isolated PBMCs, or as DNA extracted from either sample type. V loses 4 bases at its end and J loses 1 base; junction bases beyond the gene matches: 6. Taken from cysteine to phenylalanine, the CDR3 has 16 residues. Solely the CDR3 DNA is kept, with 48 bases framed from the first base. As encoded in the germline V gene (reference sequence), CDR1 is LGHDT while CDR2 is YNNKEL. Sequencing used peripheral blood. The V and J segments used are TRBV3-1 (or the pseudogene TRBV3-2) and TRBJ1-1; 10 bases in between match TRBD1. This receptor was identified in a human donor in a cohort sampled during active COVID-19. The bases are TGTGCCAGCAGCCCTGGACAGGGGGTTGAGAACACTGAAGCTTTCTTT. Translated, this gives CASSPGQGVENTEAFF.